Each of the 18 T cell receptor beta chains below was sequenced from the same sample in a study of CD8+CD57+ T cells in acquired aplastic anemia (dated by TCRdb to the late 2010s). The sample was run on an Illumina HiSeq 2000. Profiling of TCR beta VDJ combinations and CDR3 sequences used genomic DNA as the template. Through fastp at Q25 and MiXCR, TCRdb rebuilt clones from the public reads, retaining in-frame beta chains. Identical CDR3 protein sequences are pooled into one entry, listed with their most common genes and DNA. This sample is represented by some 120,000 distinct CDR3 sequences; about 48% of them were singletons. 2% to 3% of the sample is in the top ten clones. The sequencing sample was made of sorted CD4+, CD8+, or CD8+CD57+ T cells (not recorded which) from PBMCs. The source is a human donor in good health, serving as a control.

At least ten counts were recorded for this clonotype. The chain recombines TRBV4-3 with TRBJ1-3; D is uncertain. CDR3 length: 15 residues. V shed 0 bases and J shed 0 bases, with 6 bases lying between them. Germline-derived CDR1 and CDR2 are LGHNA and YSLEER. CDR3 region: CASSQDLPSGNTIYF. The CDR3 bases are TGCGCCAGCAGCCAAGATCTACCCTCTGGAAACACCATATATTTT.

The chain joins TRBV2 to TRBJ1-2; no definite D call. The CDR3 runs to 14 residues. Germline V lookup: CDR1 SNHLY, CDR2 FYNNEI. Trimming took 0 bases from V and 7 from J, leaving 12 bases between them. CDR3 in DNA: TGTGCCAGCAGTGAAGCCGGGCTGGGCTTTGGCTACACCTTC. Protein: CASSEAGLGFGYTF.

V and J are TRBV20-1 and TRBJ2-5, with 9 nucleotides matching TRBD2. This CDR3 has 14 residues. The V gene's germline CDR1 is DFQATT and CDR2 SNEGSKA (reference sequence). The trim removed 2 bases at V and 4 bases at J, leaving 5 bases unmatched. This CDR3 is CSARPRGGLETQYF. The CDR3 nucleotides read TGCAGTGCTAGACCGCGGGGGGGCCTAGAGACCCAGTACTTC.

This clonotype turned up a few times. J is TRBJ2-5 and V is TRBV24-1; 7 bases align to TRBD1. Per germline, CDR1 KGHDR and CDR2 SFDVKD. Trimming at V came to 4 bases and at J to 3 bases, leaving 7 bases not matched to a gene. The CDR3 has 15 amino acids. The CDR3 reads CATSDPTDREETQYF. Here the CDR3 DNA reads TGTGCCACCAGTGACCCTACAGACAGGGAAGAGACCCAGTACTTC.

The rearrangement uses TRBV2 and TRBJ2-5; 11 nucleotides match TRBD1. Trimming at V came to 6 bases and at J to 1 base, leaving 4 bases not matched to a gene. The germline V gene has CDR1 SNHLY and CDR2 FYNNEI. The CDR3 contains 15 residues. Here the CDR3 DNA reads TGTGCCAGCAGAGCCGGGACAGGGGGCCAAGAGACCCAGTACTTC. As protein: CASRAGTGGQETQYF.

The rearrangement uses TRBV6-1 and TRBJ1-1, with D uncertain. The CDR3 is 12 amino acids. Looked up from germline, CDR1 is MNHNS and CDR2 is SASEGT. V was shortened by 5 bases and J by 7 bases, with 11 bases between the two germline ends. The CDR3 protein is CASSRESNEAFF. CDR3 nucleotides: TGTGCCAGCAGTCGAGAATCCAATGAAGCTTTCTTT.

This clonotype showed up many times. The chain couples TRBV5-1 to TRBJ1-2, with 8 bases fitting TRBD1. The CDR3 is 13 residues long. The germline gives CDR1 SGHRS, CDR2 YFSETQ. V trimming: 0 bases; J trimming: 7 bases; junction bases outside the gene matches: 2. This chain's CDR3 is CASSLGTGPGYTF. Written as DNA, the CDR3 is TGCGCCAGCAGCTTGGGGACAGGGCCTGGCTACACCTTC.

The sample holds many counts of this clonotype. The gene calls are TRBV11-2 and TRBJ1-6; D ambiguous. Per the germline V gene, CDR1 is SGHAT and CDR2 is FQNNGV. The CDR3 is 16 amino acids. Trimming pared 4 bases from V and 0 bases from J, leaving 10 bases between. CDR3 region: CASSSSEVSYNSPLHF. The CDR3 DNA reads TGTGCCAGCAGCTCCTCTGAGGTCTCCTATAATTCACCCCTCCACTTT. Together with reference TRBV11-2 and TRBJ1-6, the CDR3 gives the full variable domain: EAGVAQSPRYKIIEKRQSVAFWCNPISGHATLYWYQQILGQGPKLLIQFQNNGVVDDSQLPKDRFSAERLKGVDSTLKIQPAKLEDSAVYLCASSSSEVSYNSPLHFGNGTRLTVT.

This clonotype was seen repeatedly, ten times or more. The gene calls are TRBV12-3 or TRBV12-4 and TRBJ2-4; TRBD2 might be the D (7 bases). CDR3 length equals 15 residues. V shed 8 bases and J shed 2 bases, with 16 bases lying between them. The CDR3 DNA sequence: TGTGCCAGCTGGAGGGGGGGGCTGTCCAAAAACATTCAGTACTTC. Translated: CASWRGGLSKNIQYF.

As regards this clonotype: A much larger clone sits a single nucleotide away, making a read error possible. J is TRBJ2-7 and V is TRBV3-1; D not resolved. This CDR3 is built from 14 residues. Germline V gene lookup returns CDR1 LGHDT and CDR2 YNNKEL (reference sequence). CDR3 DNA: TGTGCCGGCAGCCAAGATTGGAGCTCCTACGAGCAGTACTTC. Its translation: CAGSQDWSSYEQYF.

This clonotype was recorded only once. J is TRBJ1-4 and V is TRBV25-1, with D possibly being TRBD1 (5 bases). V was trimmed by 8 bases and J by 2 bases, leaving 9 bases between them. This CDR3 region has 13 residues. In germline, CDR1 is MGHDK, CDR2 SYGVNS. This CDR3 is CASGKGTNEKLFF. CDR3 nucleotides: TGTGCCAGCGGCAAGGGGACTAATGAAAAACTGTTTTTT.

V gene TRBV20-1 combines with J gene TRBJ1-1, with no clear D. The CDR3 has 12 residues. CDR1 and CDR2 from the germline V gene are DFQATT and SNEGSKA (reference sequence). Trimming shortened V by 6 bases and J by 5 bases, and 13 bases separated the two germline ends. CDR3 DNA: TGCAGTGCCATTCACGGAGGGACTGAAGCTTTCTTT. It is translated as CSAIHGGTEAFF.

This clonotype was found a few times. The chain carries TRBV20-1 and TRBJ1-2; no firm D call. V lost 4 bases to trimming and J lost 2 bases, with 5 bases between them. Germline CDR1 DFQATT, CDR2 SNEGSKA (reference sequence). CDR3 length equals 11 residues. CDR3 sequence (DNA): TGCAGTGCTACCTCCAACTATGGCTACACCTTC. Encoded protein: CSATSNYGYTF.

CDR3 protein: CASSGGRADHSPLHF. As DNA, the CDR3 is TGTGCCAGCAGTGGGGGGAGGGCAGACCATTCACCCCTCCACTTT. The chain is built from TRBV2 and TRBJ1-6, with D possibly being TRBD1 (5 bases). V shed 4 bases and J shed 8 bases, with 15 bases lying between them. The germline CDR1 and CDR2 sequences are SNHLY and FYNNEI. The CDR3 has 15 amino acids.

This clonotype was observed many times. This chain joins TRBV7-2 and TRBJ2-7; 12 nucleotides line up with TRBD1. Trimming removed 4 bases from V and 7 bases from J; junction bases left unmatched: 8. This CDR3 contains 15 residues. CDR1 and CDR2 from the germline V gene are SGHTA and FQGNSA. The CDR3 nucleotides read TGTGCCAGCAGCTCTTACCGGGACAGGGGGCGTGAGCAGTACTTC. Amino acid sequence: CASSSYRDRGREQYF. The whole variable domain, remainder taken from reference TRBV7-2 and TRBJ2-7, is GAGVSQSPSNKVTEKGKDVELRCDPISGHTALYWYRQSLGQGLEFLIYFQGNSAPDKSGLPSDRFSAERTGGSVSTLTIQRTQQEDSAVYLCASSSYRDRGREQYFGPGTRLTVT.

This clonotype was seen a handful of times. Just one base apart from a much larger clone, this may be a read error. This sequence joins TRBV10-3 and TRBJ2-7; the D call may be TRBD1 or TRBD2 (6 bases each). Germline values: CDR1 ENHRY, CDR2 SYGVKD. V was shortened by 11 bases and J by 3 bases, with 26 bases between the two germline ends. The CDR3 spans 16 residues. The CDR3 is CAASTGGTSRLYEQYF. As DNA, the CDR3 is TGTGCCGCTTCCACTGGCGGGACATCAAGACTCTACGAGCAGTACTTC.

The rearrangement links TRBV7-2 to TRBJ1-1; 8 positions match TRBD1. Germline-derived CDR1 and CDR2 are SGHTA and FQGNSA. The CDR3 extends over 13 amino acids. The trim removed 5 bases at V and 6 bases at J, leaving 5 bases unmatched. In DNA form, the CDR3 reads TGTGCCAGCAGCGACGGACAGGGAGCTGAAGCTTTCTTT. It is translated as CASSDGQGAEAFF.

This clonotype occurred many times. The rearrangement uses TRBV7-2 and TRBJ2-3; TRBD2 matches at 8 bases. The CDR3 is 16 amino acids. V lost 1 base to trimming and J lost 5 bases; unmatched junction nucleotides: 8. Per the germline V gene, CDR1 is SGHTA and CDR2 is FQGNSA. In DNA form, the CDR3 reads TGTGCCAGCAGCTTAGGGGCGGGGGGCCCGGTAGATACGCAGTATTTT. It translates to CASSLGAGGPVDTQYF. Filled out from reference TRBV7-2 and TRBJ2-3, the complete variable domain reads GAGVSQSPSNKVTEKGKDVELRCDPISGHTALYWYRQSLGQGLEFLIYFQGNSAPDKSGLPSDRFSAERTGGSVSTLTIQRTQQEDSAVYLCASSLGAGGPVDTQYFGPGTRLTVL.